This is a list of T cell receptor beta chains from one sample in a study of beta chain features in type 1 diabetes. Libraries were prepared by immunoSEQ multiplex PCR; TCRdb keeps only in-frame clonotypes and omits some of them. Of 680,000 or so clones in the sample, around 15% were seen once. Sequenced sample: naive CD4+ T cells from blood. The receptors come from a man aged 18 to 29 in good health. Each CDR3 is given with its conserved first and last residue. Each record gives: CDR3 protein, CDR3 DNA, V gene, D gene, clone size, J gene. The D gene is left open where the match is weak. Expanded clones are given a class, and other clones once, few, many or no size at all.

CDR3aa: CASSLGAGGRITEAFF
CDR3nt: TGTGCCAGCAGCTTAGGGGCAGGGGGAAGGATTACTGAAGCTTTCTTT
v_gene: TRBV7-9
d_gene: TRBD1
abundance: -
j_gene: TRBJ1-1

CDR3aa: CASVPAPNTEAFF
CDR3nt: TGCGCCAGCGTCCCTGCACCGAACACTGAAGCTTTCTTT
v_gene: TRBV5-1
d_gene: -
abundance: -
j_gene: TRBJ1-1

CDR3aa: CASSSDVVHEQYF
CDR3nt: TGTGCTAGCAGCTCGGACGTGGTCCACGAGCAGTACTTC
v_gene: TRBV7-7
d_gene: -
abundance: -
j_gene: TRBJ2-7

CDR3aa: CASSSTGVGEAFF
CDR3nt: TGTGCCAGCAGCTCCACAGGGGTGGGTGAAGCTTTCTTT
v_gene: TRBV2
d_gene: TRBD1
abundance: -
j_gene: TRBJ1-1

CDR3aa: CASSLRQGKYTDTQYF
CDR3nt: TGTGCCAGCTCACTTCGACAGGGGAAATACACAGATACGCAGTATTTT
v_gene: TRBV18
d_gene: TRBD1
abundance: few
j_gene: TRBJ2-3

CDR3aa: CASEAGSGMVHTQYF
CDR3nt: TGTGCCAGCGAGGCCGGTAGCGGGATGGTTCATACGCAGTATTTT
v_gene: TRBV6-6
d_gene: TRBD2
abundance: -
j_gene: TRBJ2-3

CDR3aa: CASSAYTYEQYF
CDR3nt: TGCGCCAGCAGCGCGTACACCTACGAGCAGTACTTC
v_gene: TRBV5-1
d_gene: -
abundance: -
j_gene: TRBJ2-7

CDR3aa: CASTRQGVQPQHF
CDR3nt: TGTGCCAGTACCAGACAGGGAGTACAGCCCCAGCATTTT
v_gene: TRBV19
d_gene: TRBD1
abundance: -
j_gene: TRBJ1-5

CDR3aa: CASRRGGGSDSPLHF
CDR3nt: TGCGCCAGCAGGCGCGGGGGGGGATCGGATTCACCCCTCCACTTT
v_gene: TRBV4-3
d_gene: -
abundance: -
j_gene: TRBJ1-6

CDR3aa: CASSLDGFKGGEQYF
CDR3nt: TGCGCCAGCAGCTTGGACGGCTTTAAGGGGGGCGAGCAGTACTTC
v_gene: TRBV5-1
d_gene: -
abundance: -
j_gene: TRBJ2-7

CDR3aa: CAWSVPGQGETQYF
CDR3nt: TGTGCCTGGAGTGTACCGGGACAGGGGGAGACCCAGTACTTC
v_gene: TRBV30
d_gene: TRBD1
abundance: few
j_gene: TRBJ2-5

CDR3aa: CASRLQGSGANVLTF
CDR3nt: TGTGCCAGTAGACTGCAGGGCTCTGGGGCCAACGTCCTGACTTTC
v_gene: TRBV19
d_gene: -
abundance: few
j_gene: TRBJ2-6

CDR3aa: CASTPGQGREQYF
CDR3nt: TGTGCCAGCACTCCGGGACAGGGGCGCGAGCAGTACTTC
v_gene: TRBV28
d_gene: TRBD1
abundance: -
j_gene: TRBJ2-7